Sequencing of this TCR beta chain was carried out in a study of T cell responses to AZD1222 COVID-19 vaccine. Study-wide results and caveats: Across spike, vaccine-associated CD4 TCRs were found, dominant at 160-218 and 743-854. Spike-specific TCR breadth rose after two AZD1222 doses, and depth rose as well.

Points on this clone: Its antigen is unknown.

Data came from immunoSEQ multiplex PCR; TCRdb stores just in-frame clones and leaves some out. The sample lists more than 85,000 clones, over 80% seen once, with 16% in the top ten. The sequences come from peripheral blood, collected on day 0 of AZD1222 vaccination. This receptor was identified in an adult in good health.

CDR3 sequence: CASRFSRDRDYEQYF. In nucleotides, the CDR3 is TGTGCCAGCAGGTTTAGCCGGGACAGGGACTACGAGCAGTACTTC. V usage is TRBV6-6 and J usage is TRBJ2-7; 9 positions match TRBD1. The V segment lost 6 bases and the J segment 3 bases; nucleotides outside the gene matches: 9. This CDR3 comprises 15 residues. Germline-derived CDR1 and CDR2 are MNHNY and SVGAGI (reference sequence).